The sequence of this T cell receptor beta chain was determined in a study of OX40 agonist ivuxolimab in advanced cancers. Study-wide findings and caveats: Relative to CD4+ cells, CD8+ T cells on average had more expanded clones.

Repertoires were generated with immunoSEQ multiplex PCR, while TCRdb's copy carries only in-frame clones and drops some. Among roughly 51,000 clones listed, approximately 90% were seen once. Turning to this clone: The antigen remains undetermined.

This CDR3 is built from 16 residues. Trimming cost V 1 base and J 4 bases; bases outside gene matches: 7. CDR1 SGDLS and CDR2 YYNGEE come from the germline V gene. The starting material was CD4+ or CD8+ T cells sorted from blood, obtained in a trial of the OX40 agonist ivuxolimab. This chain links TRBV9 with TRBJ2-2; 7 positions match TRBD2. The TCR comes from an adult with an advanced solid tumor such as melanoma, head and neck, liver or kidney cancer. For the CDR3, the DNA is TGTGCCAGCAGCGTACGGGGGAGGGCCAGCACCGGGGAGCTGTTTTTT. Its protein product is CASSVRGRASTGELFF.